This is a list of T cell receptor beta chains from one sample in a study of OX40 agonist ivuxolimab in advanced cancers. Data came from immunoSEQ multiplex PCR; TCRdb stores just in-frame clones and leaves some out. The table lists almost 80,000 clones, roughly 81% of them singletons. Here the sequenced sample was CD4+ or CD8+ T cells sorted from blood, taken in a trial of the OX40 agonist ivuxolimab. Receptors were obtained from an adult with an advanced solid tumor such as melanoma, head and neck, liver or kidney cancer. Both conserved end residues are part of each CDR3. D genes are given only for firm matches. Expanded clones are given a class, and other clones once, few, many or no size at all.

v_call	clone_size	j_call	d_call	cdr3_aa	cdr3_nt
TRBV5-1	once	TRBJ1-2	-	CASSLGDSATLIPWGYTF	TGCGCCAGCAGCTTGGGGGATTCGGCAACGCTGATCCCTTGGGGCTACACCTTC
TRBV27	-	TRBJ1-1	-	CASRQSRNTEAFF	TGTGCCAGCAGACAGAGCCGGAACACTGAAGCTTTCTTT
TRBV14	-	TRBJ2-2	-	CASSRAGNTGELFF	TGTGCCAGCAGCCGAGCGGGGAACACCGGGGAGCTGTTTTTT
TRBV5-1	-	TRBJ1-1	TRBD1	CASSLVVGQGTEAFF	TGCGCCAGCAGCTTGGTCGTCGGACAGGGGACTGAAGCTTTCTTT
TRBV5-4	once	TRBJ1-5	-	CASSLELDQPQHF	TGTGCCAGCAGCTTGGAGTTGGATCAGCCCCAGCATTTT
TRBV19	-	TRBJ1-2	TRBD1	CASSPGRTGPNYGYTF	TGTGCCAGTAGCCCCGGACGGACAGGTCCTAACTATGGCTACACCTTC
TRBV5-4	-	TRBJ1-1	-	CASSYLPEPEAFF	TGTGCCAGCAGCTACTTACCCGAGCCTGAAGCTTTCTTT
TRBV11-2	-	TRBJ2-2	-	CASSFPKGGGETGELFF	TGTGCCAGCAGCTTCCCCAAGGGAGGGGGAGAGACCGGGGAGCTGTTTTTT
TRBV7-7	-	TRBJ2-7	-	CASSSGPVETYEQYF	TGTGCCAGCAGCTCGGGCCCGGTGGAAACCTACGAGCAGTACTTC
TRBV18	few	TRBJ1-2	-	CASSPSATLGYTF	TGTGCCAGCTCACCATCGGCAACACTGGGCTACACCTTC
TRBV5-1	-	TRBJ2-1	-	CASSLAPGVGNEQFF	TGCGCCAGCAGCTTGGCCCCTGGGGTAGGGAATGAGCAGTTCTTC
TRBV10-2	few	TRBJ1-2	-	CASSYQGNYGYTF	TGCGCCAGCAGTTATCAGGGGAACTATGGCTACACCTTC
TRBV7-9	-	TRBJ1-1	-	CASSLGPLGGQGRDAFF	TGTGCCAGCAGCTTAGGACCCCTAGGAGGGCAGGGTCGGGATGCTTTCTTT
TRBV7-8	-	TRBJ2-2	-	CASSASGPGELFF	TGTGCCAGCAGCGCCTCAGGGCCCGGGGAGCTGTTTTTT
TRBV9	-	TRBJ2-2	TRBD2	CASSPIRLAGAGGRNTGELFF	TGTGCCAGCAGCCCCATTAGACTAGCGGGGGCGGGCGGTCGGAACACCGGGGAGCTGTTTTTT